Each of the 24 T cell receptor beta chains below was sequenced from the same sample in a study of metastatic and nonmetastatic thyroid tumors. Using MiXCR, TCRdb re-called clones from the PCR reads. The table has about 39,000 clones, 18% seen once. Every patient underwent thyroid surgery untreated. Sequenced: tumor tissue. These receptors were taken from a female donor with papillary thyroid cancer or a benign thyroid nodule (not recorded which). Some clones in this sample may be carry-over from other donors' samples.

The chain has TRBV19 and TRBJ2-7, with TRBD2 matching over 11 bases. J lost 3 bases, V lost 3 bases, and 10 bases had no gene match. Germline values: CDR1 LNHDA, CDR2 SQIVND (reference sequence). CDR3 length equals 17 residues. CDR3 protein: CASSIGWRLAGNYEQYF. The CDR3 region has the DNA TGTGCCAGTAGTATCGGTTGGAGACTAGCGGGGAACTACGAGCAGTACTTC.

This clone was picked up many times. This same CDR3 is encoded by further DNA sequences in the sample. This sequence joins TRBV19 and TRBJ2-1, with a possible D match to TRBD2 (6 bases). Per the germline V gene, CDR1 is LNHDA and CDR2 is SQIVND (reference sequence). With 10 bases removed from V and 0 bases from J, the gap between germline ends came to 16 bases. The CDR3 runs to 15 residues. CDR3 in amino acids: CATREGAGSYNEQFF. The DNA of the CDR3 is TGTGCCACCCGAGAAGGAGCGGGCTCCTACAATGAGCAGTTCTTC.

Notes on this clone: A junction end diverges from the germline sequence, so it may reflect a read error. The chain joins TRBV6-6 to TRBJ2-6; 8 bases align to TRBD1. Germline CDR1 is MNHNY and CDR2 is SVGAGI (reference sequence). The length of the CDR3 is 18 residues. This CDR3 is CASSYSRDRWSGANVLTF. Here the CDR3 DNA reads TGTGCCAGCAGTTACTCTCGGGACAGGTGGTCTGGGGCCAACGTCCTTACTTTC.

This clone was recorded many times. It may be a read error: a sequence one base away is much more abundant. In the same sample, other DNA sequences code for this CDR3. CDR3 in DNA: TGTGCCAGCAGTTTACTGGGGGCTAGCGGGGCCCAGTACTTC. Protein: CASSLLGASGAQYF. The J gene is TRBJ2-5, the V gene TRBV27, with 9 bases that match TRBD2. J gave up 9 bases and V 2 bases, and 7 bases lay outside the gene matches. This CDR3 comprises 14 residues. CDR1 MNHEY and CDR2 SMNVEV come from the germline V gene (reference sequence).

This clone was detected many times. The chain recombines TRBV7-2 with TRBJ2-2; TRBD2 is a possible D gene (6 bases). From germline, CDR1 is SGHTA and CDR2 FQGNSA. Deletions cut 6 bases from V and 1 base from J, with 12 bases between. The CDR3 has 15 residues. The CDR3 here is CASRPVGGNTGELFF. CDR3 coding DNA: TGTGCCAGCAGACCGGTGGGGGGGAACACCGGGGAGCTGTTTTTT.

This clone was found many times. This CDR3 is also generated by other DNA sequences in the sample. V is TRBV28 and J is TRBJ1-5, with a weak D call TRBD1 (6 bases). The CDR3 is made up of 15 amino acids. Germline assignment: CDR1 MDHEN and CDR2 SYDVKM. Trimming pared 4 bases from V and 3 bases from J, leaving 13 bases between. This chain's CDR3 is CASSSQGKNNQPQHF. The CDR3 DNA sequence: TGTGCCAGCAGTTCTCAGGGGAAAAACAATCAGCCCCAGCATTTT.

In this sample, this clone turned up many times. The chain couples TRBV20-1 to TRBJ1-4; D remains unclear. This CDR3 contains 15 residues. The V end was cut by 0 bases, the J end by 6 bases, with 14 bases between. CDR1 DFQATT and CDR2 SNEGSKA come from the germline V gene (reference sequence). The DNA of the CDR3 is TGCAGTGCTAGAGATTCGAAAGGGTTATATGAAAAACTGTTTTTT. As protein: CSARDSKGLYEKLFF.

This clone was recorded many times. The J gene is TRBJ2-5, the V gene TRBV6-4, with TRBD2 matching 11 bases. With 6 bases clipped from V and 4 bases from J, the junction kept 22 bases outside the gene matches. CDR3 size: 20 residues. Germline V CDR1 and CDR2: MRHNA, SNTAGT. The CDR3 loop is CASRPRPPTSGRSQRETQYF. CDR3 nucleotide sequence: TGTGCCAGCAGACCCCGACCCCCTACTAGCGGGAGAAGTCAGAGAGAGACCCAGTACTTC.

This clone was detected many times. This chain connects TRBV9 to TRBJ2-7, with D perhaps TRBD1 (6 bases). The CDR3 covers 15 residues. V was trimmed by 0 bases and J by 2 bases, leaving 12 bases between them. Germline values: CDR1 SGDLS, CDR2 YYNGEE. For the CDR3, the DNA is TGTGCCAGCAGCGTAGGGTGGACAGAGACCTACGAGCAGTACTTC. It translates to CASSVGWTETYEQYF.

This clone was found many times. The chain uses TRBV29-1 and TRBJ2-3; possible D gene TRBD1, 5 bases. Germline V gives CDR1 SQVTM, CDR2 ANQGSEA. V lost 6 bases to trimming and J lost 4 bases, with 14 bases between them. The CDR3 runs 13 residues. The CDR3 DNA is TGCAGCGTAGGCCCGACAGAGCCAGATACGCAGTATTTT. The encoded protein is CSVGPTEPDTQYF.

V usage is TRBV6-1 and J usage is TRBJ1-2; 7 bases fit TRBD1. Germline V lookup: CDR1 MNHNS, CDR2 SASEGT. The CDR3 length is 15 residues. Germline trimming cut 9 bases from V and 7 bases from J; bases unmatched to any gene: 17. CDR3 DNA: TGTGCCAGTAGTCCCGAGGGGGCACGGGAGATTGGCTACACCTTC. This codes for CASSPEGAREIGYTF.

The genes are TRBV5-1 and TRBJ2-1; 7 bases agree with TRBD2. This CDR3 is 15 amino acids long. CDR1 and CDR2 from the germline V gene are SGHRS and YFSETQ. J was trimmed by 5 bases and V by 5 bases; bases with no gene match: 10. DNA of the CDR3: TGCGCCAGCAGGGAACGAGCGGGGCCGAACAATGAGCAGTTCTTC. Its protein product is CASRERAGPNNEQFF. Based on the CDR3 plus reference TRBV5-1 and TRBJ2-1, the full variable domain is KAGVTQTPRYLIKTRGQQVTLSCSPISGHRSVSWYQQTPGQGLQFLFEYFSETQRNKGNFPGRFSGRQFSNSRSEMNVSTLELGDSALYLCASRERAGPNNEQFFGPGTRLTVL.

Of note for this clone: This may arise from a read error, as a much more abundant clone is one base away. V gene TRBV29-1 combines with J gene TRBJ2-1; the D gene is possibly TRBD2 (5 bases). The germline V gene has CDR1 SQVTM and CDR2 ANQGSEA. The CDR3 is made up of 15 amino acids. Trimming cost V 4 bases and J 4 bases, with 17 bases left between them. The CDR3 nucleotides are TGCAGCGTTGCGGATGTCCTATCGGGATACAATGAGCAGTTCTTC. It codes for CSVADVLSGYNEQFF.

This clone occurred a few times. The rearrangement joins TRBV4-1 to TRBJ2-7, with 8 bases that match TRBD1. This CDR3 region has 13 residues. Germline lookup yields CDR1 MGHRA and CDR2 YSYEKL. The J segment lost 6 bases and the V segment lost 2 bases, leaving 3 bases of the junction unmatched. The CDR3 nucleotides are TGCGCCAGCAGCCAATCGACAGGGGTCGAGCAGTACTTC. Its translation: CASSQSTGVEQYF.

This clone was counted ten times or more. The J gene is TRBJ1-4, the V gene TRBV6-5; no clear D gene. Trimming cost V 4 bases and J 0 bases, with 15 bases left between them. The CDR3 totals 17 residues. Germline CDR1 and CDR2: MNHEY and SVGAGI. CDR3 bases: TGTGCCAGCAGTTCCTCACGGGGTTGGGCAACTAATGAAAAACTGTTTTTT. This translates into CASSSSRGWATNEKLFF.

This clone was counted many times. The chain links TRBV24-1 to TRBJ1-1; D gene ambiguous. The germline CDR1 and CDR2 sequences are KGHDR and SFDVKD. Trimming removed 4 bases at V and 4 bases at J, with 9 bases between. The CDR3 runs to 13 residues. The CDR3 nucleotides read TGTGCCACCAGTGACGAGGAGGGCACTGAAGCTTTCTTT. It is translated as CATSDEEGTEAFF.

On this clone itself: The same CDR3 is also encoded by other DNA sequences in this sample. This rearrangement joins TRBV28 to TRBJ2-6, with a weak D call TRBD2 (7 bases). CDR3 length: 18 amino acids. From germline, CDR1 is MDHEN and CDR2 SYDVKM. CDR3 nucleotide sequence: TGTGCTAGCCATCCCACACGGGGGGCAGGGTCTGGGGCCAACGTCCTGACTTTC. It translates to CASHPTRGAGSGANVLTF.

The chain recombines TRBV7-2 with TRBJ1-1, with D unclear. The CDR3 is 13 amino acids. Germline CDR1 is SGHTA and CDR2 is FQGNSA. The germline V and J ends were trimmed by 4 bases and 8 bases, with 14 bases remaining between them. The CDR3 coding sequence is TGTGCCAGCAGCTCGCCCGGGCCGAGGGAAGCTTTCTTT. It yields the protein CASSSPGPREAFF.

This clone was seen repeatedly, ten times or more. The chain combines TRBV30 with TRBJ1-5; the D is unclear. CDR3 length: 14 residues. V gave up 3 bases and J gave up 7 bases, with 16 bases separating them. Looked up from germline, CDR1 is GTSNPN and CDR2 is SVGIG (reference sequence). DNA for the CDR3: TGTGCCTGGAGCACGCTGAGCCTCGGGCAGCCCCAGCATTTT. Amino acids: CAWSTLSLGQPQHF.

This clone was observed a handful of times. This sequence may be a read error, since a much larger clone differs from it by one base. The chain has TRBV28 and TRBJ2-5; 7 positions agree with TRBD2. The CDR3 consists of 16 residues. CDR1 and CDR2 from the germline V gene are MDHEN and SYDVKM. The CDR3 is CANSRHGIAGAETQYF. CDR3 coding DNA: TGTGCCAACAGTCGACATGGGATAGCGGGCGCAGAGACCCAGTACTTC.

The chain employs TRBV5-1 and TRBJ1-2; D gene unclear. CDR1 and CDR2 from the germline V gene are SGHRS and YFSETQ. V gave up 2 bases and J gave up 2 bases, with 22 bases separating them. This CDR3 is 18 amino acids long. The CDR3: CASSFDANFCGVNYGYTF. CDR3 in DNA: TGCGCCAGCAGCTTTGACGCGAACTTTTGTGGGGTAAACTATGGCTACACCTTC.

At least ten counts were recorded for this clone. The J gene is TRBJ2-7, the V gene TRBV29-1; 7 bases match TRBD1. V shed 3 bases, J shed 3 bases, and the junction held 8 bases outside the gene matches. The CDR3 length is 14 residues. CDR1 is SQVTM and CDR2 is ANQGSEA in the germline V gene. CDR3: CSVDAETGSYEQYF. The CDR3 region has the DNA TGCAGCGTTGACGCGGAGACAGGGAGCTACGAGCAGTACTTC.

Concerning this clone: The junction differs from germline at one of its ends, possibly a read error. This rearrangement joins TRBV7-8 to TRBJ2-1, with D maybe TRBD2 (5 bases). Germline V gene sequence: CDR1 SGHVS, CDR2 FQNEAQ. The CDR3 sequence is 15 residues long. Here the CDR3 reads CASNLFWRSYNEQFF. As DNA, the CDR3 is TGTGCCAGCAACTTATTCTGGAGGTCCTACAATGAGCAGTTCTTC.

Remarks on this clone: Possible read error: a much larger clone is one base away. This same CDR3 is encoded by further DNA sequences in the sample. The chain recombines TRBV14 with TRBJ1-1, with 11 nucleotides matching TRBD1. The CDR3 sequence is 15 residues long. CDR1 SGHDN and CDR2 FVKESK come from the germline V gene. The J segment lost 5 bases and the V segment lost 4 bases, leaving 6 bases of the junction unmatched. Written as DNA, the CDR3 is TGTGCCAGCAGCCTGGACAGGGGGCGATGGACTGAAGCTTTCTTT. Translation: CASSLDRGRWTEAFF. Full variable domain (outside the CDR3, taken from reference TRBV14 and TRBJ1-1): EAGVTQFPSHSVIEKGQTVTLRCDPISGHDNLYWYRRVMGKEIKFLLHFVKESKQDESGMPNNRFLAERTGGTYSTLKVQPAELEDSGVYFCASSLDRGRWTEAFFGQGTRLTVV.